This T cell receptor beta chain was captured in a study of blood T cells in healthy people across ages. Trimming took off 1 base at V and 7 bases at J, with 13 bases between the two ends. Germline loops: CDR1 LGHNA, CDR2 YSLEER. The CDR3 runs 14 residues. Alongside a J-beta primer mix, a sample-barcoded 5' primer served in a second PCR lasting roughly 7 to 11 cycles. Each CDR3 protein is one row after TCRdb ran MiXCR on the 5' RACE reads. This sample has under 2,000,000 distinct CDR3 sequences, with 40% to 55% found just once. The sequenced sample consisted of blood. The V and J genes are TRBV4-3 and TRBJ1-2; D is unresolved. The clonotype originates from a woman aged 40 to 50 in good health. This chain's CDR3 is CASSQGDILSGYTF. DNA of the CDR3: TGCGCCAGCAGCCAAGGAGACATCCTGTCTGGCTACACCTTC.